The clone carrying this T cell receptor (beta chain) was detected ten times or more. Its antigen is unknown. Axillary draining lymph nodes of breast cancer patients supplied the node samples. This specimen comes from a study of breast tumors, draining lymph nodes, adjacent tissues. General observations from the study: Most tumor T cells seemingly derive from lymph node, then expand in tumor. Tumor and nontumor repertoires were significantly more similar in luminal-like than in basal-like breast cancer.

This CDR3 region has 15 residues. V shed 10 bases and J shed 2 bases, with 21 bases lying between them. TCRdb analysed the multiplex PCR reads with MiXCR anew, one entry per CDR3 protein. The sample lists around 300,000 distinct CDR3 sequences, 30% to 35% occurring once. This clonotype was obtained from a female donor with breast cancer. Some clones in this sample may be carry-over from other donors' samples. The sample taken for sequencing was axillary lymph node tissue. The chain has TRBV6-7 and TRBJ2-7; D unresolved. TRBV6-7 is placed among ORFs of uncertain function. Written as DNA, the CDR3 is TGTGCCACCTTGAACCAGTGCAAACCTACCTACGAGCAGTACTTC. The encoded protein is CATLNQCKPTYEQYF.